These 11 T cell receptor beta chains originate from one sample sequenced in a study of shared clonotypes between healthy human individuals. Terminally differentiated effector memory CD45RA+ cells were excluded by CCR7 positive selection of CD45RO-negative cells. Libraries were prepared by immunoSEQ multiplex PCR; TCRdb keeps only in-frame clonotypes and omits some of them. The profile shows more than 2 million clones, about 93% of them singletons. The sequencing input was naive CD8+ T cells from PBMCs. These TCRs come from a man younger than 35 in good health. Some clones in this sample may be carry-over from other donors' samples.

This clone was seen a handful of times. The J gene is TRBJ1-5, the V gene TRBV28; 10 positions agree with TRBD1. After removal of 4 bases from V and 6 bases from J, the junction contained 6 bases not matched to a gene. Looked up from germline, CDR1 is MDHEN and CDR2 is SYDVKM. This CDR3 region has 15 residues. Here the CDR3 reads CASSWTGTGVQPQHF. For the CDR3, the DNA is TGTGCCAGCAGTTGGACCGGGACAGGGGTTCAGCCCCAGCATTTT. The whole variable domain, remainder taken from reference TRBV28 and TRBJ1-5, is DVKVTQSSRYLVKRTGEKVFLECVQDMDHENMFWYRQDPGLGLRLIYFSYDVKMKEKGDIPEGYSVSREKKERFSLILESASTNQTSMYLCASSWTGTGVQPQHFGDGTRLSIL.

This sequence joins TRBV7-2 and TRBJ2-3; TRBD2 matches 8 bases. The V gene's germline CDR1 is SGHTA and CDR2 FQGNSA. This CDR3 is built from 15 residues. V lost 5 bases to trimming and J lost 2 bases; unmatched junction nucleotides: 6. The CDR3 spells CASSKTSGDTDTQYF. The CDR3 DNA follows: TGTGCCAGCAGCAAAACTAGCGGCGACACAGATACGCAGTATTTT.

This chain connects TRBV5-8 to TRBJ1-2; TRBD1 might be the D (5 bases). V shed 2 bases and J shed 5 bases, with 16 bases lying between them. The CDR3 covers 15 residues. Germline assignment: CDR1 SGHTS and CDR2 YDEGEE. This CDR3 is CASSLTGEGGYGYTF. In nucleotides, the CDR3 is TGTGCCAGCAGCTTAACAGGCGAGGGAGGATATGGCTACACCTTC.

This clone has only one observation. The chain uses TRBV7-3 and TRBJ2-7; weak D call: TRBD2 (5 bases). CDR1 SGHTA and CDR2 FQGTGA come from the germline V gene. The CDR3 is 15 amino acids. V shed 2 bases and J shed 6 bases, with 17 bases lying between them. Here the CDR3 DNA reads TGTGCCAGCAGCTTATTCGGTGGGAGTTCAAGCGAGCAGTACTTC. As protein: CASSLFGGSSSEQYF.

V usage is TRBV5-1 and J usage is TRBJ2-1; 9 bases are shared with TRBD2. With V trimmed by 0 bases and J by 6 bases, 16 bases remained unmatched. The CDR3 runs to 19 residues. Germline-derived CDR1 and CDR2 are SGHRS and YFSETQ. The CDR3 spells CASSLALAGASGGRNEQFF. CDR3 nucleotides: TGCGCCAGCAGCTTGGCCTTAGCGGGAGCCTCCGGCGGGCGCAATGAGCAGTTCTTC.

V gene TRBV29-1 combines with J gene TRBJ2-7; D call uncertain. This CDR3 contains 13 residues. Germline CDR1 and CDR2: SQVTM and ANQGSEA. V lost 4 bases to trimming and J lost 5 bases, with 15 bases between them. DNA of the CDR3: TGCAGCGTTGGTAGCTCCTCTCTGGACGAGCAGTACTTC. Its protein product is CSVGSSSLDEQYF.

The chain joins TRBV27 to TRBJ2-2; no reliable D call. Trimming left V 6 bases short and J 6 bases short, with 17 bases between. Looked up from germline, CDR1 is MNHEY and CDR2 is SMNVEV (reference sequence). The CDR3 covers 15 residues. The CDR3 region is CASSETLDEAGELFF. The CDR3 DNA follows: TGTGCCAGCAGCGAAACCCTCGATGAGGCCGGGGAGCTGTTTTTT.

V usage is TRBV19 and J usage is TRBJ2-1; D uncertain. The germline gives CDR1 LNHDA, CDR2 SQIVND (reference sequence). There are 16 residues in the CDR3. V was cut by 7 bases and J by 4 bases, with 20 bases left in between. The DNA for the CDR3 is TGTGCCAGTAAAATCCACTACAGAAATAAGTACAATGAGCAGTTCTTC. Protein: CASKIHYRNKYNEQFF.

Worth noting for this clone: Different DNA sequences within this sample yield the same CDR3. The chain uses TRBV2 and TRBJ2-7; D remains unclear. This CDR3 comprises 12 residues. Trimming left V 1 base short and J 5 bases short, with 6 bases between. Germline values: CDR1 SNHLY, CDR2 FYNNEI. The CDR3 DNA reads TGTGCCAGCAGTGAAGGTTATCACGAGCAGTACTTC. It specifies CASSEGYHEQYF.

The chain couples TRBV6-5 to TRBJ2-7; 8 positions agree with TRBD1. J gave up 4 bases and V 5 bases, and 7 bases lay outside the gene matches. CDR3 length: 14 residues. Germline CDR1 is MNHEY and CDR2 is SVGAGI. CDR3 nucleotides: TGTGCCAGCAGTCCCCCGGACAGGGAATACGAGCAGTACTTC. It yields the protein CASSPPDREYEQYF.

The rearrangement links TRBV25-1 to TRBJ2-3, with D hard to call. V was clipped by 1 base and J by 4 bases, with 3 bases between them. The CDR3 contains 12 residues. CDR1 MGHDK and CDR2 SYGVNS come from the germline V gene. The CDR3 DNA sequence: TGTGCCAGCAGTGAATTTCCAGATACGCAGTATTTT. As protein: CASSEFPDTQYF. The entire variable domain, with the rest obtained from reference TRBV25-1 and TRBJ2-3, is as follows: EADIYQTPRYLVIGTGKKITLECSQTMGHDKMYWYQQDPGMELHLIHYSYGVNSTEKGDLSSESTVSRIRTEHFPLTLESARPSHTSQYLCASSEFPDTQYFGPGTRLTVL.